This record covers a single T cell receptor (beta chain). Method: immunoSEQ multiplex PCR; TCRdb's copy keeps in-frame clones and lacks some. The table lists some 700,000 clones, 70% to 90% of them singletons. Per germline, CDR1 SGHRS and CDR2 YFSETQ. The CDR3 spans 16 residues. V was clipped by 3 bases and J by 0 bases; unmatched bases: 6. The entry originates in a study of shared T cell receptors in the human thymus. These data were likewise used in another study, on human thymus T cells. From that paper: Corrective cardiac operations yielded the resected thymus tissue. Apparent bias marked the V and J gene usage of thymic and blood repertoires. Thymic repertoires overlap heavily among unrelated individuals, related research has reported.

The sequencing input was thymocytes. The sequence derives from a boy under two years old with a congenital heart defect. The chain couples TRBV5-1 to TRBJ2-4; 7 nucleotides agree with TRBD2. CDR3 DNA: TGCGCCAGCAGCTCAACTAGCGATCTAGCCAAAAACATTCAGTACTTC. Encoded protein: CASSSTSDLAKNIQYF.